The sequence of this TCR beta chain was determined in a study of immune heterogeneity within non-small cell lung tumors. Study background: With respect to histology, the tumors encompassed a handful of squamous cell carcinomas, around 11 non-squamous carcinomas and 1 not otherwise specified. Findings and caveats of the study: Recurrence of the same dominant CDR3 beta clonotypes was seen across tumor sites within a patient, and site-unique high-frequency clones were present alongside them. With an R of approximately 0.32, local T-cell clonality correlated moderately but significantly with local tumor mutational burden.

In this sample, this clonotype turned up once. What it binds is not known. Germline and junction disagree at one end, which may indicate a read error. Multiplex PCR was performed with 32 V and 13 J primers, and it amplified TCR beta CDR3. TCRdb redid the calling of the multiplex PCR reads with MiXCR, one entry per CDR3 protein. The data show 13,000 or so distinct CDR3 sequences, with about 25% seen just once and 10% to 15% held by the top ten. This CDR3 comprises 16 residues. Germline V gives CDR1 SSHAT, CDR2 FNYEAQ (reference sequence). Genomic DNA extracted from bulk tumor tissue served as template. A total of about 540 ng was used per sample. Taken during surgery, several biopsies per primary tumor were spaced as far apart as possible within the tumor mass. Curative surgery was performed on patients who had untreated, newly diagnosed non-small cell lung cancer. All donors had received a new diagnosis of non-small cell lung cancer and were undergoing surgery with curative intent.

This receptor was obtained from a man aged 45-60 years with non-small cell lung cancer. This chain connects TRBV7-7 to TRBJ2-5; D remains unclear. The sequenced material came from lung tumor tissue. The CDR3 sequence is CASSFSGRVVGETQYF. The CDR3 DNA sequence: TGTGCTAGCAGCTTTTCCGGACGAGTGGTGGGGGAGACCCAGTACTTC.